The clone carrying this T cell receptor beta chain showed up many times. This specimen belongs to a study of early T cells in non-severe SARS-CoV-2 infection. On the study more broadly: Unsorted whole blood bulk RNA was sequenced, with unpaired chains.

Unique molecular identifiers tagged individual cDNA molecules. TCRdb re-called the 5' RACE reads through MiXCR, storing one row per CDR3 protein. In the table there are around 67,000 distinct CDR3 sequences, more than 9% of which are singletons. The CDR3 is made up of 15 amino acids. Germline trimming cut 5 bases from V and 8 bases from J; bases unmatched to any gene: 9. Germline V CDR1 and CDR2: SGHVS, FNYEAQ. This clonotype was obtained from an adult who was a healthcare worker with PCR-confirmed SARS-CoV-2 infection or an uninfected control (not recorded which). The chain carries TRBV7-6 and TRBJ2-1; 10 bases fit TRBD1. The specimen sequenced was whole blood. This chain's CDR3 is CASSHLAGTGDEQFF. In DNA form, the CDR3 reads TGTGCCAGCAGCCACCTAGCCGGGACAGGGGATGAGCAGTTCTTC.